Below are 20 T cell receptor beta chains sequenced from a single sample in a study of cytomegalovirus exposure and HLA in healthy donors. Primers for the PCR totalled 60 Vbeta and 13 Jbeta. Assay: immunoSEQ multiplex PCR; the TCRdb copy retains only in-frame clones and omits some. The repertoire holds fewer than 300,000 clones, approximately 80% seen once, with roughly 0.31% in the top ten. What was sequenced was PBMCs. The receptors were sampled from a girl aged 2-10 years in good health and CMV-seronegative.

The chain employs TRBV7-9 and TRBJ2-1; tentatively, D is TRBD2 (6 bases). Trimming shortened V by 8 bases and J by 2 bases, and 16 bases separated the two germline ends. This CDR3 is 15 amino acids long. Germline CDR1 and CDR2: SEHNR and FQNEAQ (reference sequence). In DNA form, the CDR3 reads TGTGCCAGCTTCCGAAGTGGACTACCCTACAATGAGCAGTTCTTC. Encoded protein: CASFRSGLPYNEQFF.

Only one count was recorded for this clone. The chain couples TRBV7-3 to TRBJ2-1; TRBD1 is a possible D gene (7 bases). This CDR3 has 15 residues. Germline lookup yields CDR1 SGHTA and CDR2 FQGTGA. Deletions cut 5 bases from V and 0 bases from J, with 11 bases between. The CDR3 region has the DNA TGTGCCAGCAGCCAGGGGGGAAGCTCCTACAATGAGCAGTTCTTC. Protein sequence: CASSQGGSSYNEQFF.

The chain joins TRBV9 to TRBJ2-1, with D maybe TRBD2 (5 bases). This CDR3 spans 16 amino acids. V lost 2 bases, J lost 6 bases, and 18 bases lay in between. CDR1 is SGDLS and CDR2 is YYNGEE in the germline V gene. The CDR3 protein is CASSVDLGMGSNEQFF. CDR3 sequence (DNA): TGTGCCAGCAGCGTCGACCTAGGTATGGGGAGCAATGAGCAGTTCTTC.

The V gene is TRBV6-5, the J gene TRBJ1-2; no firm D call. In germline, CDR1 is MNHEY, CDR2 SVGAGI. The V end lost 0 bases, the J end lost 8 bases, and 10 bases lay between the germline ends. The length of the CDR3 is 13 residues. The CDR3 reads CASSYSTGLGYTF. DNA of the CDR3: TGTGCCAGCAGTTACTCTACCGGTCTCGGCTACACCTTC.

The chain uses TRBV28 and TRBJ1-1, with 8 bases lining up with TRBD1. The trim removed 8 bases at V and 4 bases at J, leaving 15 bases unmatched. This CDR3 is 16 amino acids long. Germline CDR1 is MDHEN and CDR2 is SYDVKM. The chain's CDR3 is CASRAPPDRAGTEAFF. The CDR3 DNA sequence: TGTGCCAGCCGGGCCCCGCCGGACAGGGCCGGCACTGAAGCTTTCTTT.

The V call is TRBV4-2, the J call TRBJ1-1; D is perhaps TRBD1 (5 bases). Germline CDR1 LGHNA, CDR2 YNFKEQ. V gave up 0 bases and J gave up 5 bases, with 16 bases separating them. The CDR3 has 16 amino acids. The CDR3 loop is CASSQDGEGPGTEAFF. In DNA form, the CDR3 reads TGTGCCAGCAGCCAAGATGGGGAGGGGCCGGGGACTGAAGCTTTCTTT.

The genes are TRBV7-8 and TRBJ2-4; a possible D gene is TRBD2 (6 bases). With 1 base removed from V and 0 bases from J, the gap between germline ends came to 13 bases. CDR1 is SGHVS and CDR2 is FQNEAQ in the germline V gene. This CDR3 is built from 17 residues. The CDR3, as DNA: TGTGCCAGCAGCTTAGTGCAGGCAGCGGGAGCCAAAAACATTCAGTACTTC. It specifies CASSLVQAAGAKNIQYF.

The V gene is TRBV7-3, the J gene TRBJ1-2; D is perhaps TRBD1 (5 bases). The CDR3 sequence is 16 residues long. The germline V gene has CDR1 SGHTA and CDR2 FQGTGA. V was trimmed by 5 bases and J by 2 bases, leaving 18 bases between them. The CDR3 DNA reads TGTGCCAGCAGCCTCCACCCGGAGGGACTCAACTATGGCTACACCTTC. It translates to CASSLHPEGLNYGYTF.

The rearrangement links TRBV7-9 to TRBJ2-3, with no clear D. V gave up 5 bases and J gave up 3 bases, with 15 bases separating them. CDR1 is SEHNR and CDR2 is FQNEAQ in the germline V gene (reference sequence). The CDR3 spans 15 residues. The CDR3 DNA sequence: TGTGCCAGCAGCCGATTCCGGGTGTCGACAGATACGCAGTATTTT. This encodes CASSRFRVSTDTQYF.

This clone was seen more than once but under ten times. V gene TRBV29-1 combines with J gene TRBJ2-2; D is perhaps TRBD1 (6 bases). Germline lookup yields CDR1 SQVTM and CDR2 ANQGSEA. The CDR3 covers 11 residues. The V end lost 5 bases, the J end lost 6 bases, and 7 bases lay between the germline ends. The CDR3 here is CSVQGSGELFF. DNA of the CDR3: TGCAGCGTTCAGGGGTCCGGGGAGCTGTTTTTT.

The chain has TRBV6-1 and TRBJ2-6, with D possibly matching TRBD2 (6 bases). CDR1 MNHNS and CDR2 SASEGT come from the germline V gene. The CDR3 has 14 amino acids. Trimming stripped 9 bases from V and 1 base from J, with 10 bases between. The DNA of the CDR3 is TGTGCCAGTAGGAGGGGATCTGGGGCCAACGTCCTGACTTTC. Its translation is CASRRGSGANVLTF.

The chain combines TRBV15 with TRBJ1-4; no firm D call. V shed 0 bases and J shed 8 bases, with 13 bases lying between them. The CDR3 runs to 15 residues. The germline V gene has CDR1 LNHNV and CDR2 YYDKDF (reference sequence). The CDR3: CATSREKGEGEKLFF. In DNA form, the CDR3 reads TGTGCCACCAGCAGAGAAAAGGGTGAGGGAGAAAAACTGTTTTTT.

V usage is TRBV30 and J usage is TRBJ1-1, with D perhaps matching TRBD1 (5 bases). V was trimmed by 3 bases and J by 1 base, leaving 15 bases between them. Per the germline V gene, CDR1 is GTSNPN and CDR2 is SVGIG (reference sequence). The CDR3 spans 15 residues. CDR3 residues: CAWSPTGRGNTEAFF. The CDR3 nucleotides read TGTGCCTGGAGCCCTACGGGGAGGGGGAACACTGAAGCTTTCTTT.

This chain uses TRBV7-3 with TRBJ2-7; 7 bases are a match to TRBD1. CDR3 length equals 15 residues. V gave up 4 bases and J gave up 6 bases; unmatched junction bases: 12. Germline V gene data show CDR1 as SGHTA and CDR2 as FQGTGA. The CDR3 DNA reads TGTGCCAGCAGCTCTTCCTCGACAGGGCCGGCCGAGCAGTACTTC. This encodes CASSSSSTGPAEQYF.

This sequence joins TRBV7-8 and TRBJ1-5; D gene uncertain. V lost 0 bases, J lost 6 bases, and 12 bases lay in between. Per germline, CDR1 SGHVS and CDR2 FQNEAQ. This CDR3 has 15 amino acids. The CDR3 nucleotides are TGTGCCAGCAGCTTAGCCGGTCGTGTACTTCAGCCCCAGCATTTT. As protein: CASSLAGRVLQPQHF.

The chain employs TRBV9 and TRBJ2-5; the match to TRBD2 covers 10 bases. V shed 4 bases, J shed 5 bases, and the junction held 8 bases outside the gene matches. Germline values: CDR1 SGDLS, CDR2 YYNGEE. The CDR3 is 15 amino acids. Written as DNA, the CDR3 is TGTGCCAGCAGCCCCAGCGGGGGGGCTGGGGAGACCCAGTACTTC. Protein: CASSPSGGAGETQYF.

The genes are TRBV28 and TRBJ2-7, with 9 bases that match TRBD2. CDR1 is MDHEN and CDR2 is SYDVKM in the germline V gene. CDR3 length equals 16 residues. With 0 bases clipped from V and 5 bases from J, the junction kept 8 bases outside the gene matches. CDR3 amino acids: CASSLWWAGGFDEQYF. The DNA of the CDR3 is TGTGCCAGCAGTTTATGGTGGGCGGGGGGGTTTGACGAGCAGTACTTC.

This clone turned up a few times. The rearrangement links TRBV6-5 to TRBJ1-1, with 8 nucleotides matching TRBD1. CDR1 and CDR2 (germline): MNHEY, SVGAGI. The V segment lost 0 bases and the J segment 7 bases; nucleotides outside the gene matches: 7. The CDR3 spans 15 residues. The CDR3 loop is CASSYSTGGGYEAFF. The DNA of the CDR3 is TGTGCCAGCAGTTACTCCACAGGGGGAGGCTATGAAGCTTTCTTT.

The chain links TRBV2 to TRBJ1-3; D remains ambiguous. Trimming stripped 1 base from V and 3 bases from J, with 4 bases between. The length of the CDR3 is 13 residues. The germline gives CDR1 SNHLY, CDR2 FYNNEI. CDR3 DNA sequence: TGTGCCAGCAGTGAAGACAGTGGAAACACCATATATTTT. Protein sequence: CASSEDSGNTIYF.

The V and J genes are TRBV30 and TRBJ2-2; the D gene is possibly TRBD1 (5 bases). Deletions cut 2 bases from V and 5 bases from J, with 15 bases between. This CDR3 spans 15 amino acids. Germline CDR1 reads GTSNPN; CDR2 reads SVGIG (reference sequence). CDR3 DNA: TGTGCCTGGAGTAGTATCAGGGTTTGGACCGGGGAGCTGTTTTTT. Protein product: CAWSSIRVWTGELFF. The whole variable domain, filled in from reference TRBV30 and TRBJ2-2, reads SQTIHQWPATLVQPVGSPLSLECTVEGTSNPNLYWYRQAAGRGLQLLFYSVGIGQISSEVPQNLSASRPQDRQFILSSKKLLLSDSGFYLCAWSSIRVWTGELFFGEGSRLTVL.